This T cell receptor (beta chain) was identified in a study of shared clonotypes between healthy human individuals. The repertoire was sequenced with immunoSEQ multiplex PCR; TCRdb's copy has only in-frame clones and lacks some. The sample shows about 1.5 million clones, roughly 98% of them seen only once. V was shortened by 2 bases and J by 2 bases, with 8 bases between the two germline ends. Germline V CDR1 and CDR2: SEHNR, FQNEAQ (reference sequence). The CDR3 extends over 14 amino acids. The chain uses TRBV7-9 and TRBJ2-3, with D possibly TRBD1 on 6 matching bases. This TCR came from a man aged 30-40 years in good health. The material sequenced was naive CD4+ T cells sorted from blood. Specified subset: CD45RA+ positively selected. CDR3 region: CASSLRTVTDTQYF. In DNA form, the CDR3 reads TGTGCCAGCAGCTTACGGACAGTCACAGATACGCAGTATTTT.